A single sample is the source of the 11 T cell receptor beta chains below, sequenced in a study of CD8 T cells in Susac syndrome. Random hexamers were used to reverse transcribe an amount of about 0.5 to 1 ug RNA. TCRdb passed the immunoSEQ multiplex PCR reads through MiXCR, listing each CDR3 protein once. Of roughly 76,000 distinct CDR3 sequences listed, 90% to 95% are singletons. What was sequenced was CD8+ T cells from PBMCs. These receptors all come from a human donor with Susac syndrome.

This CDR3 is CASSQEVGPGPHEQYF. CDR3 nucleotides: TGTGCCAGCAGCCAAGAAGTTGGACCGGGCCCCCACGAGCAGTACTTC. The chain recombines TRBV14 with TRBJ2-7; D ambiguous. Between the trimmed V and J ends, which lost 0 bases and 5 bases, there was a span of 17 bases. The CDR3 spans 16 residues. CDR1 and CDR2 (germline): SGHDN, FVKESK. Combining the CDR3 with reference TRBV14 and TRBJ2-7 gives the whole variable domain EAGVTQFPSHSVIEKGQTVTLRCDPISGHDNLYWYRRVMGKEIKFLLHFVKESKQDESGMPNNRFLAERTGGTYSTLKVQPAELEDSGVYFCASSQEVGPGPHEQYFGPGTRLTVT.

This chain links TRBV12-3 or TRBV12-4 with TRBJ1-5; D gene uncertain. This CDR3 contains 14 residues. V lost 6 bases to trimming and J lost 2 bases, with 11 bases between them. As DNA, the CDR3 is TGTGCCAGCAGCCCCTCTTCGGGCAATCAGCCCCAGCATTTT. Protein product: CASSPSSGNQPQHF.

The chain carries TRBV7-2 and TRBJ2-2; 9 bases line up with TRBD1. CDR1 is SGHTA and CDR2 is FQGNSA in the germline V gene. Germline trimming cut 5 bases from V and 4 bases from J; bases unmatched to any gene: 8. This CDR3 is 16 amino acids long. CDR3 in amino acids: CASSQRTGVPTGELFF. The CDR3 DNA sequence: TGTGCCAGCAGCCAAAGGACAGGGGTACCCACCGGGGAGCTGTTTTTT.

The rearrangement uses TRBV28 and TRBJ2-5; D perhaps matches TRBD2 (6 bases). The V end was cut by 5 bases, the J end by 7 bases, with 8 bases between. The CDR3 has 11 amino acids. From germline, CDR1 is MDHEN and CDR2 SYDVKM. As DNA, the CDR3 is TGTGCCAGCAGTAAAGCGGGGACCCAGTACTTC. This translates into CASSKAGTQYF. Based on the CDR3 plus reference TRBV28 and TRBJ2-5, the full variable domain is DVKVTQSSRYLVKRTGEKVFLECVQDMDHENMFWYRQDPGLGLRLIYFSYDVKMKEKGDIPEGYSVSREKKERFSLILESASTNQTSMYLCASSKAGTQYFGPGTRLLVL.

The chain is built from TRBV28 and TRBJ2-1, with 13 bases fitting TRBD2. CDR3 size: 16 residues. Germline V gene lookup returns CDR1 MDHEN and CDR2 SYDVKM. V lost 6 bases to trimming and J lost 0 bases; unmatched junction nucleotides: 2. The CDR3 DNA reads as TGTGCCAGCAGCCGGACTAGCGGGAGCTCCTACAATGAGCAGTTCTTC. It translates to CASSRTSGSSYNEQFF.

The CDR3 region has the DNA TGTGCCAGCACCCCACTGGGCAGAGGCACAGATACGCAGTATTTT. The encoded protein is CASTPLGRGTDTQYF. J is TRBJ2-3 and V is TRBV12-3 or TRBV12-4; D ambiguous. The CDR3 contains 15 residues. Trimming removed 7 bases from V and 1 base from J, with 15 bases in between.

The chain carries TRBV6-5 and TRBJ2-2; 7 nucleotides agree with TRBD1. Germline CDR1 reads MNHEY; CDR2 reads SVGAGI. CDR3 length equals 14 residues. J gave up 2 bases and V 10 bases, and 7 bases lay outside the gene matches. The CDR3 region is CATRTGKNTGELFF. The CDR3 DNA is TGTGCCACTAGGACAGGCAAAAACACCGGGGAGCTGTTTTTT.

The chain employs TRBV30 and TRBJ1-6, with D unclear. V dropped 3 bases and J dropped 9 bases, with 24 bases sitting between them. Germline V gene data show CDR1 as GTSNPN and CDR2 as SVGIG (reference sequence). The CDR3 has 17 amino acids. The CDR3 protein is CAWRSWESPFSGSPLHF. DNA of the CDR3: TGTGCCTGGAGATCCTGGGAATCTCCTTTCTCGGGTTCACCCCTCCACTTT.

CDR3 DNA sequence: TGCAGTGCTTCTCCCCTGCGGGGACTAGCGGCGATCTCCTACGAGCAGTACTTC. This sequence encodes CSASPLRGLAAISYEQYF. The chain combines TRBV20-1 with TRBJ2-7; 11 nucleotides line up with TRBD2. V lost 5 bases, J lost 0 bases, and 15 bases stayed unmatched. The CDR3 is 18 residues long. Germline assignment: CDR1 DFQATT and CDR2 SNEGSKA (reference sequence).

This rearrangement joins TRBV7-2 to TRBJ1-1, with TRBD1 as a possible D gene (5 bases). From germline, CDR1 is SGHTA and CDR2 FQGNSA. The CDR3 loop spans 11 amino acids. The V gene lost 8 bases and the J gene lost 6 bases, with 10 bases spanning the gap. Here the CDR3 reads CASATGAEAFF. The CDR3 DNA is TGTGCCAGCGCGACGGGGGCTGAAGCTTTCTTT.

This clonotype was recorded only once. The chain joins TRBV7-9 to TRBJ2-1; D might be TRBD2 (6 bases). Trimming shortened V by 4 bases and J by 6 bases, and 22 bases separated the two germline ends. CDR3 length: 17 amino acids. Germline CDR1 SEHNR, CDR2 FQNEAQ (reference sequence). CDR3 residues: CASSSAVGTSFLNEQFF. DNA for the CDR3: TGTGCCAGCAGCTCAGCCGTCGGCACTAGCTTCCTCAATGAGCAGTTCTTC.